This TCR beta chain was documented in a study of T cell responses to AZD1222 COVID-19 vaccine. Germline values: CDR1 MNHEY, CDR2 SMNVEV (reference sequence). The CDR3 has 17 residues. V lost 5 bases to trimming and J lost 1 base; unmatched junction nucleotides: 14. Data came from immunoSEQ multiplex PCR; TCRdb stores just in-frame clones and leaves some out. The repertoire consists of 85,000 to 110,000 clones, with roughly 91% occurring once and the leading ten covering more than 4.5%. The sequence came from an adult in good health. The chain combines TRBV27 with TRBJ2-7; the match to TRBD1 covers 7 bases. The specimen comprised peripheral blood, sampled on day 0 of AZD1222 vaccination. The CDR3 loop reads CASSTHRGQTGSYEQYF. CDR3 sequence (DNA): TGTGCCAGCAGTACCCATAGGGGGCAAACGGGATCCTACGAGCAGTACTTC.